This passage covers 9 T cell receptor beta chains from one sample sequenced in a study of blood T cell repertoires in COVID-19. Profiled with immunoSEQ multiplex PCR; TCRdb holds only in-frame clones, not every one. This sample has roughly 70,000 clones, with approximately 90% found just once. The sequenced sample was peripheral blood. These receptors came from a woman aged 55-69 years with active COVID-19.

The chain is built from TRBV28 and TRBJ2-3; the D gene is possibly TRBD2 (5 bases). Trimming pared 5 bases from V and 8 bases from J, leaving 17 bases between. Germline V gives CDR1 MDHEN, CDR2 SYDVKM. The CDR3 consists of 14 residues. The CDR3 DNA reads TGTGCCAGCAGTCCCGCGGGTGGCAAAAGTACGCAGTATTTT. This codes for CASSPAGGKSTQYF. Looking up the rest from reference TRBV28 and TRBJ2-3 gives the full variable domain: DVKVTQSSRYLVKRTGEKVFLECVQDMDHENMFWYRQDPGLGLRLIYFSYDVKMKEKGDIPEGYSVSREKKERFSLILESASTNQTSMYLCASSPAGGKSTQYFGPGTRLTVL.

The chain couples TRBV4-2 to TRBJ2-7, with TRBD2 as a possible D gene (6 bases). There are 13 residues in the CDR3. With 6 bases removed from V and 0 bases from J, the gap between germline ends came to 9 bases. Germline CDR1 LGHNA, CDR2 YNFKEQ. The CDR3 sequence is CASSRGNSYEQYF. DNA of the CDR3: TGTGCCAGCAGTCGGGGGAACTCCTACGAGCAGTACTTC.

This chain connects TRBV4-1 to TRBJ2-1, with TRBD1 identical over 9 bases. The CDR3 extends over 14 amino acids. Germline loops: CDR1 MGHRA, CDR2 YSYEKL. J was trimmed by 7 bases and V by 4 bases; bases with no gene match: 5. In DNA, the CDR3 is TGCGCCAGCAGCCGGAACAGGGGGCAGAATGAGCAGTTCTTC. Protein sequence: CASSRNRGQNEQFF.

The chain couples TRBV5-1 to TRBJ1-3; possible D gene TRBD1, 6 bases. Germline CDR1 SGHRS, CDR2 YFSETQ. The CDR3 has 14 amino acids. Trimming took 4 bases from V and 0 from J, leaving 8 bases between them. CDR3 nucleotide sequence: TGCGCCAGCAGCCCAGGGGCCTCTGGAAACACCATATATTTT. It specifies CASSPGASGNTIYF.

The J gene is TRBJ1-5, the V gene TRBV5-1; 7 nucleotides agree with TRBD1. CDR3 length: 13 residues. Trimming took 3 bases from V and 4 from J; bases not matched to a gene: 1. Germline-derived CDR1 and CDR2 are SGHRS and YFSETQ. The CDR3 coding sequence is TGCGCCAGCAGCTCACAGGGGAATCAGCCCCAGCATTTT. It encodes CASSSQGNQPQHF.

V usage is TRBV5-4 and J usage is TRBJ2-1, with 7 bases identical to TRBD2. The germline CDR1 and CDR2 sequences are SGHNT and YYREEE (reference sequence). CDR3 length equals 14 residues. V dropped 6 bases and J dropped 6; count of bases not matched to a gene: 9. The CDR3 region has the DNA TGTGCCAGCACCCCCGGACTAGTCCGCAATGAGCAGTTCTTC. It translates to CASTPGLVRNEQFF.

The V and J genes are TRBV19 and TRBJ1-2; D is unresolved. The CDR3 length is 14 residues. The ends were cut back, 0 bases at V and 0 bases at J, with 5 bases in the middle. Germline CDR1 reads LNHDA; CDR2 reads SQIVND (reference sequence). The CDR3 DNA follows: TGTGCCAGTAGTATAGACAGCGCTAACTATGGCTACACCTTC. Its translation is CASSIDSANYGYTF.

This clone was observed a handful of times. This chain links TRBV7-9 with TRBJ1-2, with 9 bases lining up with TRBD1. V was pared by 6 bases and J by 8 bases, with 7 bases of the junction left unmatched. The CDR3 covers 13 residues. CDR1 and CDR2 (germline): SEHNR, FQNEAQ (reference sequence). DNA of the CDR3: TGTGCCAGCAGATCGGACAGGGGTGACGGCTACACCTTC. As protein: CASRSDRGDGYTF. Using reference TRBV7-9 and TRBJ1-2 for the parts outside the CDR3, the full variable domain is DTGVSQNPRHKITKRGQNVTFRCDPISEHNRLYWYRQTLGQGPEFLTYFQNEAQLEKSRLLSDRFSAERPKGSFSTLEIQRTEQGDSAMYLCASRSDRGDGYTFGSGTRLTVV.

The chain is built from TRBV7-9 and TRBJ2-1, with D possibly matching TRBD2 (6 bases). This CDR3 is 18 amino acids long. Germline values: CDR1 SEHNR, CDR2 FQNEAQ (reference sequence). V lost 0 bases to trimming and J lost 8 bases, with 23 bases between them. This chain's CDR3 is CASSLALGASDTLYEQFF. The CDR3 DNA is TGTGCCAGCAGCTTAGCGCTAGGGGCTAGCGACACTTTGTATGAGCAGTTCTTC.